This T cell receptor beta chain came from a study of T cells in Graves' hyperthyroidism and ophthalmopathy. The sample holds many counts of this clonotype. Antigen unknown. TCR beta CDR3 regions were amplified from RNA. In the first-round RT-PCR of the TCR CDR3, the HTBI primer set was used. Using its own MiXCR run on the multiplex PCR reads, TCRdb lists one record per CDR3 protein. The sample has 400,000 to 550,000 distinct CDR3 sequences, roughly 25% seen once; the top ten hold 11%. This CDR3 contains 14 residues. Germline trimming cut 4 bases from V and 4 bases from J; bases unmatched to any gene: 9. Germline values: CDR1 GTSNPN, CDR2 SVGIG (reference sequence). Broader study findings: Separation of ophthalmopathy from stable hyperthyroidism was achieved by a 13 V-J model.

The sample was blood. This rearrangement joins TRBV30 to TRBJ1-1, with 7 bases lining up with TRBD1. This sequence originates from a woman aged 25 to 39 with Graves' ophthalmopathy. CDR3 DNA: TGTGCCTGGACCACGCAGGGGGGTGGCACTGAAGCTTTCTTT. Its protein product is CAWTTQGGGTEAFF.